A selection of T cell receptor beta chains follows, all from one sample in a study of blood T cell repertoires in COVID-19. Assay used: immunoSEQ multiplex PCR; TCRdb lists only in-frame clones, some missing. The profile shows fewer than 200,000 clones, around 74% of them singletons. The sample consisted of peripheral blood. The source is a woman aged 60-75 years with COVID-19, enrolled during active disease. Each CDR3 is given with its conserved first and last residue. Fields, in order: clone size, D gene, J gene, V gene, CDR3 protein, CDR3 DNA. The D gene is left open where the match is weak. Clone sizes are given selectively: once, few, many, or a class where the clone is expanded.

once	-	TRBJ1-4	TRBV19	CASGARGLFF	TGTGCCAGTGGGGCCAGAGGACTGTTTTTT
-	TRBD2	TRBJ2-2	TRBV28	CASSLPGLAGRGAGELFF	TGTGCCAGCAGTCTGCCGGGACTAGCGGGAAGGGGTGCCGGGGAGCTGTTTTTT
-	-	TRBJ1-1	TRBV5-5	CASSLGEVNTEAFF	TGTGCCAGCAGCTTAGGGGAGGTGAACACTGAAGCTTTCTTT
once	-	TRBJ1-2	TRBV19	CASTLLYTGLRYGYTF	TGTGCCAGTACCTTACTCTATACAGGGTTACGCTATGGCTACACCTTC
-	-	TRBJ2-1	TRBV6-5	CASRAGSKADNEQFF	TGTGCCAGCCGGGCGGGGTCTAAGGCGGACAATGAGCAGTTCTTC
-	TRBD2	TRBJ2-7	TRBV7-9	CASSTSGGRYYEQYF	TGTGCCAGCAGCACTTCGGGCGGGAGGTACTACGAGCAGTACTTC
few	-	TRBJ2-3	TRBV24-1	CATSDPDQGDTQYF	TGTGCCACCAGTGACCCCGATCAGGGAGATACGCAGTATTTT
-	TRBD1	TRBJ2-7	TRBV30	CAWSVLDRGTYEQYF	TGTGCCTGGAGTGTCCTTGACAGGGGTACCTACGAGCAGTACTTC
-	TRBD2	TRBJ2-1	TRBV15	CATSRAGLAGAGDEQFF	TGTGCCACCAGCAGAGCCGGCCTAGCGGGAGCAGGCGATGAGCAGTTCTTC
few	-	TRBJ2-7	TRBV7-2	CASSLFSRTYEQYF	TGTGCCAGCAGCTTATTTTCTAGAACTTACGAGCAGTACTTC
-	-	TRBJ2-7	TRBV3-1/TRBV3-2	CASSPPTGLSRHPVYEQYF	TGTGCCAGCAGCCCGCCCACAGGGCTATCCCGACATCCCGTCTACGAGCAGTACTTC
-	-	TRBJ2-3	TRBV5-1	CASSLGTRTDTQYF	TGCGCCAGCAGCTTGGGGACTCGCACAGATACGCAGTATTTT
-	-	TRBJ2-7	TRBV6-5	CASRPGTLSYEQYF	TGTGCCTCCCGCCCCGGGACACTGTCCTACGAGCAGTACTTC
-	TRBD2	TRBJ2-4	TRBV6-2/TRBV6-3	CASSPLTTSGSAKNIQYF	TGTGCCAGCAGTCCACTTACTACTAGCGGGTCCGCCAAAAACATTCAGTACTTC
-	-	TRBJ1-2	TRBV19	CASSPQTAGEGGYTF	TGTGCCAGTAGTCCCCAGACGGCAGGGGAGGGTGGCTACACCTTC
-	TRBD1	TRBJ2-3	TRBV9	CASSVGWGQVSTDTQYF	TGTGCCAGCAGCGTAGGATGGGGACAGGTGTCCACAGATACGCAGTATTTT
-	TRBD1	TRBJ2-5	TRBV5-6	CASSFDRGETQYF	TGTGCCAGCAGCTTTGACAGGGGAGAGACCCAGTACTTC
few	-	TRBJ1-2	TRBV5-1	CASSSGGERGYTF	TGCGCCAGCAGCTCTGGGGGGGAGAGAGGCTACACCTTC
-	-	TRBJ1-4	TRBV3-1/TRBV3-2	CASSQDGTSRGEKLFF	TGTGCCAGCAGCCAAGACGGGACATCCCGAGGGGAAAAACTGTTTTTT
-	TRBD2	TRBJ2-3	TRBV10-3	CATNKAGDTDTQYF	TGTGCCACAAACAAAGCGGGAGACACAGATACGCAGTATTTT
-	TRBD1	TRBJ2-2	TRBV3-1/TRBV3-2	CASSQDGTGTGELFF	TGTGCCAGCAGCCAAGATGGGACAGGCACCGGGGAGCTGTTTTTT
once	-	TRBJ1-3	TRBV28	CASSSRSSGNTIYF	TGTGCCAGCAGTTCCCGGTCCTCTGGAAACACCATATATTTT
-	-	TRBJ2-5	TRBV27	CASSRRGQETQYF	TGTGCCAGCAGTCGAAGGGGCCAAGAGACCCAGTACTTC
-	-	TRBJ2-3	TRBV7-2	CASSLQARGTDTQYF	TGTGCCAGCAGCCTTCAGGCGAGGGGGACAGATACGCAGTATTTT
-	TRBD1	TRBJ2-3	TRBV5-1	CASSLGDRDTDTQYF	TGCGCCAGCAGCTTGGGGGACAGGGACACAGATACGCAGTATTTT
-	TRBD1	TRBJ2-3	TRBV7-3	CASSPTGGTTDTQYF	TGTGCCAGCAGCCCGACAGGGGGGACCACAGATACGCAGTATTTT
-	TRBD1	TRBJ1-2	TRBV5-1	CASSLLGQGDGYTF	TGCGCCAGCAGCTTGCTCGGACAGGGCGATGGCTACACCTTC
-	-	TRBJ1-4	TRBV6-5	CASLQTGSYEKLFF	TGTGCCAGCCTACAGACAGGCTCGTATGAAAAACTGTTTTTT
-	TRBD1	TRBJ2-5	TRBV24-1	CATSDSHRTGLGETQYF	TGTGCCACCAGTGATTCCCACCGGACAGGGTTGGGAGAGACCCAGTACTTC
-	TRBD1	TRBJ2-1	TRBV19	CASSMADRAVSEQFF	TGTGCCAGTAGTATGGCGGACAGGGCGGTTTCTGAGCAGTTCTTC
-	-	TRBJ1-2	TRBV9	CASSDQGRPPNYGYTF	TGTGCCAGCAGCGATCAGGGGCGTCCCCCTAACTATGGCTACACCTTC
-	-	TRBJ2-7	TRBV2	CASSEGTQQYF	TGTGCCAGCAGTGAAGGTACACAGCAGTACTTC
-	TRBD1	TRBJ2-1	TRBV19	CASSIILIGDRATYNEQFF	TGTGCCAGTAGTATTATACTAATCGGGGACAGGGCAACATACAATGAGCAGTTCTTC
-	-	TRBJ2-1	TRBV10-2	CASTARGWTGKSNEQFF	TGCGCCAGCACCGCCCGGGGGTGGACAGGAAAAAGCAATGAGCAGTTCTTC
-	-	TRBJ1-1	TRBV5-6	CASSLFSGLTTEAFF	TGTGCCAGCAGCTTGTTTTCAGGGTTGACGACTGAAGCTTTCTTT
-	-	TRBJ2-5	TRBV14	CASIPPGEETQYF	TGTGCCAGCATCCCCCCGGGAGAAGAGACCCAGTACTTC
-	TRBD2	TRBJ2-1	TRBV3-1/TRBV3-2	CASSRTSGSFYEQFF	TGTGCCAGCAGCCGGACTAGCGGGAGTTTTTATGAGCAGTTCTTC
-	TRBD1	TRBJ2-7	TRBV5-5	CASSLGAAGGKYEQYF	TGTGCCAGCAGCTTGGGCGCGGCAGGGGGAAAATACGAGCAGTACTTC
-	-	TRBJ2-1	TRBV28	CASREGATYNEQFF	TGTGCCAGCAGGGAGGGGGCTACCTACAATGAGCAGTTCTTC
-	TRBD2	TRBJ2-2	TRBV27	CASSRYSGTNTGELFF	TGTGCCAGCAGTCGATATAGCGGGACGAACACCGGGGAGCTGTTTTTT
-	TRBD1	TRBJ1-6	TRBV19	CASSSPTGGGSPLHF	TGTGCCAGTAGTAGCCCGACAGGGGGGGGTTCACCCCTCCACTTT
-	-	TRBJ1-4	TRBV6-5	CASATSFGANEKLFF	TGTGCCAGTGCGACCTCGTTCGGAGCTAATGAAAAACTGTTTTTT
-	TRBD1	TRBJ1-3	TRBV7-2	CASSPDRASGNTIYF	TGTGCCAGCAGCCCAGACAGGGCCTCTGGAAACACCATATATTTT
-	TRBD1	TRBJ1-1	TRBV6-2/TRBV6-3	CASSPGTGSSLNTEAFF	TGTGCCAGCAGCCCCGGGACAGGCTCGTCCCTGAACACTGAAGCTTTCTTT
few	-	TRBJ1-4	TRBV6-5	CASSLGEGKLFF	TGTGCCAGCAGTCTAGGGGAGGGCAAACTGTTTTTT
-	-	TRBJ2-1	TRBV7-2	CASSDQADSYNEQFF	TGTGCCAGCAGCGACCAAGCGGACTCCTACAATGAGCAGTTCTTC
-	TRBD1	TRBJ2-1	TRBV5-1	CASHSGTGYNEQFF	TGCGCCAGCCACTCCGGGACAGGGTACAATGAGCAGTTCTTC
-	-	TRBJ1-1	TRBV10-3	CAITRGGTEAFF	TGTGCCATCACTCGGGGGGGCACTGAAGCTTTCTTT
-	-	TRBJ2-5	TRBV6-1	CASSDLPVSTQYF	TGTGCCAGCAGTGACCTCCCCGTGTCGACCCAGTACTTC
-	-	TRBJ2-7	TRBV28	CASSPGSGREQYF	TGTGCCAGCAGTCCAGGGTCAGGGAGGGAGCAGTACTTC
-	TRBD1	TRBJ2-6	TRBV5-1	CASSPLTGQGSSVLTF	TGCGCCAGCAGCCCACTTACCGGACAGGGATCATCCGTCCTGACTTTC
-	TRBD1	TRBJ2-2	TRBV11-3	CASSLGQGIPGELFF	TGTGCCAGCAGCTTGGGACAGGGAATCCCCGGGGAGCTGTTTTTT
-	-	TRBJ1-2	TRBV5-1	CASSFGGHGYTF	TGCGCCAGCAGCTTTGGGGGCCATGGCTACACCTTC
-	-	TRBJ2-1	TRBV5-4	CASSLGGMLLTGNEQFF	TGTGCCAGCAGCTTGGGCGGTATGCTTCTGACGGGGAATGAGCAGTTCTTC